The TCR beta chain under discussion was sequenced for a study of CD8 T cells in ankylosing spondylitis. A remark on this clonotype: Its antigen is currently unknown.

General study findings and limits: There was a TCR beta motif, made of several highly homologous variants, that appeared characteristic of ankylosing spondylitis blood.

MiXCR was run by TCRdb on the 5' RACE reads, yielding one entry per CDR3 protein. The sample consists of around 770,000 distinct CDR3 sequences, approximately 12% of them appearing once. The sample was blood, either unsorted or a sorted T cell fraction (not recorded which). This TCR came from a male donor with ankylosing spondylitis.

The CDR3 protein is CASSLGTSHEQFF. The CDR3 nucleotides are TGTGCCAGCAGCCTGGGGACTAGCCATGAGCAGTTCTTC. The chain recombines TRBV6-4 with TRBJ2-1; TRBD2 aligns across 9 bases. CDR1 MRHNA and CDR2 SNTAGT come from the germline V gene. The ends lost 6 bases at V and 8 bases at J; junction bases unmatched: 5. The CDR3 loop spans 13 amino acids.